This T cell receptor (beta chain) was identified in a study of cytomegalovirus exposure and HLA in healthy donors (dated by TCRdb to the late 2010s). Regarding the study in general: In an earlier analysis of around 540 of the donors, approximately 260 Gb of sequence data and about 110 million unique TCR beta sequences from roughly 190 million T cells were reported. To decide whether each TCR beta V gene segment behaved as functional or pseudogenic, an earlier analysis of some 540 of the donors relied on high-throughput TCR beta sequencing. Around 330 gigabases of sequencing data and approximately 91 million unique TCR sequences made up an early release that covered some 640 HLA-typed donors. The aim of the study was to test whether cataloging public T cell receptors could identify signatures of past pathogen exposure. The T cell repertoires of around 670 subjects were profiled by immunosequencing and related to cytomegalovirus serostatus. Because of strong linkage in the cohort, roughly 5 DR-DQ haplotypes were treated as single units for association and clustering. To predict cytomegalovirus infection status, the study brought together high-throughput TCR immunosequencing, statistical association of individual TCRs with disease status, and machine learning. A separate validation cohort of more than 100 different subjects was used in addition to the roughly 640-subject first cohort. Among the approximately 430 genotyped donors, more than 70% belonged to the genetic ancestry cluster associated with self-reported Caucasian donors. Donor age, sex, ethnicity and CMV serostatus were compiled alongside the repertoire data. The number of donors typed differed by locus, with roughly 620-630 for A, B, C, DRB1 and DQB1, more than 500 for DQA1, nearly 610 for DPA1, and roughly 450 for DPB1. A later analysis re-examined previously published TCR beta repertoires from more than 650 donors and added high-resolution HLA genotyping to investigate patterns of TCR occurrence. A later genetic analysis took genome-wide SNP genotypes for about 60% of the roughly 670 donors and used that subset as a discovery cohort. Rather than using new phenotypic data, the later analysis identified candidate immune exposures from TCR beta sequences and from how often those sequences occurred across donors. HLA typing covered class I and class II loci at four-digit resolution. Among 398 genotyped donors of the cohort, an average of about 240,000 unique TCR beta nucleotide sequences were sequenced per donor, roughly 18% of them non-productive. All discovery cohort repertoires had been generated using a single sequencing platform. Overall study results and their limits: For the cohort, immune exposure information was limited to CMV serostatus. Most TCR sequences were observed very rarely across donors, whereas some public TCRs were present in many individuals. The classifier was reported to diagnose cytomegalovirus status with high specificity and sensitivity in both the original cohort and the validation cohort. The authors suggested that the approach could potentially be generalized to other disease states and immunological phenotypes. Compared with the roughly 600-donor mean, donors in an Asian-associated ancestry cluster had fewer N-insertions in productive TCRs, according to a later genetic analysis. The presence/absence analyses assumed that sequencing depth was roughly uniform across donors, and that assumption may not be true. Linkage disequilibrium might explain the correlated functional status among segregating V segments, but an unknown experimental factor could not be ruled out. A later analysis found that TCR association rates varied across HLA loci, with DRB1 alleles showing the most associated TCRs and HLA-C alleles the fewest. Because counts were too low, some 16 rarely observed V segments, including chromosome 9 orphons, were excluded from the earlier analysis of roughly 580 of the donors. A few of the identified cytomegalovirus-associated TCR beta chains were confirmed in vitro to be specific for cytomegalovirus antigens. A later analysis found that HLA-associated TCR beta chains were more clonally expanded and had lower generation probabilities than equally common non-associated chains. A later genetic analysis associated a missense DCLRE1C variant with V-gene and J-gene trimming of TCR beta chains, and an independent cohort replicated the association. A group of highly shared sequence variants was considered likely to be a technical artifact of the sequencing pipeline. Assigning TCR associations to individual alleles was difficult when HLA alleles, especially DR and DQ, strongly co-occurred. A further reported finding was that TCR beta sequences accurately predicted the HLA-A and HLA-B alleles for most subjects in the first cohort. Because the 87-base-pair reads could not distinguish some IMGT-functional V segments, including TRBV6-2 and TRBV6-3, those segments were excluded. A later analysis associated about 18,000 TCR beta sequences with specific HLA alleles at a false discovery rate of 0.05. According to a later analysis, parvovirus B19, influenza, CMV and Epstein-Barr virus appeared linked to several top co-occurrence clusters. This cohort had only TCR beta chains sequenced, and the lack of alpha or paired-chain data limited which features could be detected. HLA typing was unavailable for some donors at each locus, so association tests used only the typed subset. A later analysis found that most CMV-associated TCR beta chains appeared HLA-restricted, with HLA associations seemingly driven largely by CMV exposure. The study listed 164 TCR beta chains as associated with cytomegalovirus. In an earlier analysis of 500 to 650 of the donors, most TCR beta V segments appeared in productive rearrangements about 87% or about 30% of the time, broadly matching IMGT annotations.

The library was built by means of the immunoSEQ multiplex PCR assay. For the multiplex PCR, a mixture combining 60 forward primers for TCR Vbeta segments and 13 reverse primers for TCR Jbeta segments was used. Amplification of the CDR3 region of rearranged TCR beta genes was performed with a multiplex PCR assay on genomic DNA. The Illumina HiSeq System was used to sequence the amplified TCR beta libraries as 87-base-pair reads. As for how the authors treated the data: A later analysis tallied 80 million to 95 million unique TCR beta chains across the 666 repertoires, and around 9.9 million of those chains were shared by two or more donors. A nearest-neighbor algorithm error-corrected the raw reads and collapsed the reads into unique sequences, merging closely related sequences to remove PCR and sequencing errors. V, D and J gene segments were assigned by aligning CDR3 sequences to IMGT reference sequences. For a sequence to be retained, a match of at least six nucleotides to both a V gene segment and a J gene segment was required. Rearrangements were classified as productive when the CDR3 lacked stop codons and remained in frame with V and J, and all other rearrangements were classified as non-productive. Following IMGT convention, CDR3 was defined as the stretch from the second conserved V-encoded cysteine to the conserved J-encoded phenylalanine. Sequences without an unambiguous match to a single V gene segment were excluded from the earlier analysis of several hundred of the donors. An earlier analysis of approximately 590 of the donors classified V segments as functional when productive rearrangements were above 56.7% and as segregating when the standard deviation between donors was above 5%. A statistical classification framework was developed to diagnose cytomegalovirus status using the catalog of TCR beta chain sequences. V and J gene assignment, in a later analysis, came from comparing TCR nucleotide sequences with IMGT/GENE-DB human TR gene sequences. Using the TCRdist pipeline, a later analysis assigned CDR3 sequences along with most-parsimonious VDJ recombination scenarios. In a later analysis, every TCR beta chain was defined by the combination of its CDR3 amino acid sequence and its V-gene family, and reads without a unique V-gene family were dropped. A later analysis removed 500 to 650 highly shared, low-generation-probability nucleotide sequences to deal with suspected cross-contamination and a sequencing artifact. For each public chain, a later analysis derived a clonal expansion index from normalized ranks of inferred template counts within each repertoire. In a later analysis, generation probabilities were computed with a VDJ recombination model fitted to out-of-frame rearrangements, and the resulting probabilities were checked against IGoR. In a later analysis, TCR-TCR, TCR-HLA and TCR-CMV co-occurrence was scored with hypergeometric tests, and a repertoire-size bias correction was applied to TCR pairs. To estimate false discovery rates, a later analysis permuted the HLA or CMV assignments 20 times. In a later analysis, co-occurring TCRs were grouped using DBSCAN, with TCRdist sequence similarity added in when clustering inside HLA-allele-positive subsets. Repertoires with fewer than 30,000 or more than 120,000 public chains were left out of co-occurrence clustering, as were a handful of repertoires with anomalous nucleotide sharing. The immuneACCESS repertoire file appears here via TCRdb, limited to in-frame rearrangements. These files lack a portion of the clones; in checked studies, under half of the deficit traces to unresolved V genes, and the cause of the others is not known. The V and J calls and clone size were taken over from that table, and D and trimming were inferred from the DNA. The sample table lists about 160,000 clones, approximately 80% of them with a count of one. In total, the top ten clones hold about 3.8% of the sample.

CDR1 and CDR2, looked up from the germline V gene, are LGHNA and YSLEER. The CDR3, from cysteine to phenylalanine, totals 16 residues. Only CDR3 DNA is held: 48 bases, read in frame from base 1. Between the V and J ends, shortened by 0 bases and 0 bases respectively, the junction contains 9 bases. In regard to this clone: Its antigen is still unknown. The sample holds no much larger clone one base away, and base qualities are not on file.

In total, approximately 690 healthy bone marrow donors made up the cohort. All cohort members were sampled while nominally healthy, although unrecorded immune exposures were likely present. The donor tested CMV seropositive, placing the donor among the roughly 270 seropositive members of the cohort. Each donor provided a peripheral blood sample, and peripheral blood mononuclear cells were used for TCR beta sequencing. Genomic DNA was extracted from the blood cell samples with the Qiagen DNeasy Blood Extraction Kit. The chain uses TRBV4-3 and TRBJ1-5; the D gene cannot be resolved reliably. The sample consisted of PBMCs. The receptor's source is a man aged 25 to 45 in good health and CMV-seropositive. CDR3 protein: CASSQDPTYSNQPQHF. The nucleotide sequence is given as TGCGCCAGCAGCCAAGACCCCACCTATAGCAATCAGCCCCAGCATTTT.